The 21 T cell receptor beta chains below were found in one sample sequenced in a study of T cell responses to AZD1222 COVID-19 vaccine. The method was immunoSEQ multiplex PCR; TCRdb's version includes in-frame clones alone and lacks a portion of them. Of about 120,000 clones listed, roughly 93% were seen once; the top ten hold 1.7%. This sample comprised peripheral blood, obtained on day 0 of AZD1222 vaccination. Receptors were obtained from an adult in good health.

The rearrangement links TRBV4-3 to TRBJ2-5; 9 bases are a match to TRBD1. Germline CDR1 reads LGHNA; CDR2 reads YSLEER. The CDR3 covers 17 residues. The V gene end was trimmed by 2 bases and the J gene end by 4 bases; junction bases not matched to a gene: 11. DNA for the CDR3: TGCGCCAGCAGCCAAACCCGGACAGGGGCGGAGGGAGAGACCCAGTACTTC. It encodes CASSQTRTGAEGETQYF.

The chain has TRBV2 and TRBJ1-5; D not certain. The V gene's germline CDR1 is SNHLY and CDR2 FYNNEI. This CDR3 region has 15 residues. Trimming took off 6 bases at V and 0 bases at J, with 12 bases between the two ends. CDR3 sequence (DNA): TGTGCCAGCAGCGCCCAGTCACTTAGCAATCAGCCCCAGCATTTT. It translates to CASSAQSLSNQPQHF.

V is TRBV5-5 and J is TRBJ2-2, with 9 bases fitting TRBD2. This CDR3 spans 17 amino acids. Germline assignment: CDR1 SGHKS and CDR2 YYEKEE (reference sequence). V lost 4 bases and J lost 0; bases outside the gene matches: 7. CDR3 bases: TGTGCCAGCAGCCTAATAGCGGGGGCGGCGAACACCGGGGAGCTGTTTTTT. Its translation: CASSLIAGAANTGELFF. Variable domain in full (rest from reference TRBV5-5 and TRBJ2-2): DAGVTQSPTHLIKTRGQQVTLRCSPISGHKSVSWYQQVLGQGPQFIFQYYEKEERGRGNFPDRFSARQFPNYSSELNVNALLLGDSALYLCASSLIAGAANTGELFFGEGSRLTVL.

V is TRBV30 and J is TRBJ2-1; no definite D call. This CDR3 has 11 amino acids. Between the trimmed V and J ends, which lost 2 bases and 13 bases, there was a span of 12 bases. Germline loops: CDR1 GTSNPN, CDR2 SVGIG (reference sequence). The CDR3 DNA reads as TGTGCCTGGAGTCCTGGCGGAACCCAGTTCTTC. Translating gives CAWSPGGTQFF.

The rearrangement uses TRBV7-9 and TRBJ2-2; no definite D call. Germline V gene sequence: CDR1 SEHNR, CDR2 FQNEAQ (reference sequence). The ends were cut back, 6 bases at V and 0 bases at J, with 2 bases in the middle. The CDR3 has 12 residues. This CDR3 is CASRPNTGELFF. CDR3 DNA sequence: TGTGCCAGCAGGCCGAACACCGGGGAGCTGTTTTTT.

This chain joins TRBV27 and TRBJ2-3; 7 nucleotides line up with TRBD2. This CDR3 contains 14 residues. The germline V gene encodes CDR1 MNHEY and CDR2 SMNVEV (reference sequence). J was trimmed by 6 bases and V by 3 bases; bases with no gene match: 6. The CDR3 reads CASSLGGGPDTQYF. CDR3 nucleotide sequence: TGTGCCAGCAGTTTGGGGGGAGGGCCTGATACGCAGTATTTT.

This clone was found once. The V gene is TRBV19, the J gene TRBJ2-2; the match to TRBD1 covers 9 bases. Trimming at V came to 9 bases and at J to 1 base, leaving 3 bases not matched to a gene. Germline lookup yields CDR1 LNHDA and CDR2 SQIVND (reference sequence). This CDR3 comprises 14 residues. The CDR3 DNA follows: TGTGCCAGCTCGGGACAGGGGAACACCGGGGAGCTGTTTTTT. The encoded protein is CASSGQGNTGELFF.

The rearrangement joins TRBV7-9 to TRBJ1-2, with D maybe TRBD1 (6 bases). Looked up from germline, CDR1 is SEHNR and CDR2 is FQNEAQ (reference sequence). CDR3 length: 13 residues. The V end was cut by 3 bases, the J end by 1 base, with 6 bases between. This chain's CDR3 is CASSLDSNYGYTF. CDR3 bases: TGTGCCAGCAGCTTGGACAGTAACTATGGCTACACCTTC. Using reference TRBV7-9 and TRBJ1-2 for the parts outside the CDR3, the full variable domain is DTGVSQNPRHKITKRGQNVTFRCDPISEHNRLYWYRQTLGQGPEFLTYFQNEAQLEKSRLLSDRFSAERPKGSFSTLEIQRTEQGDSAMYLCASSLDSNYGYTFGSGTRLTVV.

The chain couples TRBV5-1 to TRBJ2-5; TRBD1 matches 9 bases. This CDR3 spans 15 amino acids. Germline-derived CDR1 and CDR2 are SGHRS and YFSETQ. Trimming cost V 3 bases and J 5 bases; bases outside gene matches: 8. CDR3: CASSSRTGEYETQYF. The CDR3, as DNA: TGCGCCAGCAGCTCACGGACAGGGGAGTACGAGACCCAGTACTTC.

The chain uses TRBV6-1 and TRBJ1-2; D is uncertain. The germline V gene encodes CDR1 MNHNS and CDR2 SASEGT. Trimming took 2 bases from V and 8 from J, leaving 9 bases between them. The CDR3 totals 12 residues. CDR3 sequence (DNA): TGTGCCAGCAGTGAAAATGGGTGGGGCTACACCTTC. Translated: CASSENGWGYTF.

This chain connects TRBV19 to TRBJ2-1; D is perhaps TRBD1 (6 bases). The CDR3 has 16 residues. Trimming removed 3 bases at V and 8 bases at J, with 20 bases between. Germline lookup yields CDR1 LNHDA and CDR2 SQIVND (reference sequence). CDR3 nucleotide sequence: TGTGCCAGTAGTATCCCTCCCGGGACAATCCCCCATGAGCAGTTCTTC. Amino acid sequence: CASSIPPGTIPHEQFF.

This clone was counted a few times. This rearrangement joins TRBV4-3 to TRBJ2-1; possibly TRBD2 for D (6 bases). Germline loops: CDR1 LGHNA, CDR2 YSLEER. V lost 0 bases, J lost 2 bases, and 11 bases lay in between. The CDR3 is 16 amino acids. CDR3 amino acids: CASSQDGGNPYNEQFF. In DNA form, the CDR3 reads TGCGCCAGCAGCCAAGATGGGGGGAACCCCTACAATGAGCAGTTCTTC.

The chain recombines TRBV6-6 with TRBJ2-3; tentative D call: TRBD2 (5 bases). Between the trimmed V and J ends, which lost 5 bases and 4 bases, there was a span of 22 bases. Looked up from germline, CDR1 is MNHNY and CDR2 is SVGAGI (reference sequence). The CDR3 has 17 residues. CDR3 amino acids: CASSRGGRTYHPDTQYF. CDR3 DNA: TGTGCCAGCAGTCGTGGTGGGCGGACTTACCACCCAGATACGCAGTATTTT.

This chain joins TRBV7-2 and TRBJ2-1; no firm D call. Trimming took off 6 bases at V and 0 bases at J, with 15 bases between the two ends. CDR1 SGHTA and CDR2 FQGNSA come from the germline V gene. The CDR3 consists of 16 residues. In DNA, the CDR3 is TGTGCCAGCAGATCTACCGGGCTGAGCTCCTACAATGAGCAGTTCTTC. Its translation: CASRSTGLSSYNEQFF.

The CDR3, as DNA: TGTGCCAGCAGTTTACGGGGTGTCTATGGCTACACCTTC. It encodes CASSLRGVYGYTF. The genes are TRBV12-3 or TRBV12-4 and TRBJ1-2; D gene uncertain. CDR3 size: 13 residues. V gave up 2 bases and J gave up 4 bases, with 8 bases separating them.

J is TRBJ2-2 and V is TRBV18, with D hard to call. Germline lookup yields CDR1 KGHSH and CDR2 LQKENI. This CDR3 is 15 amino acids long. With 0 bases removed from V and 4 bases from J, the gap between germline ends came to 9 bases. CDR3 protein: CASSPPKIVTGELFF. CDR3 in DNA: TGTGCCAGCTCACCACCGAAGATTGTCACCGGGGAGCTGTTTTTT.

The chain has TRBV11-1 and TRBJ2-2; the match to TRBD1 covers 8 bases. Germline V gene sequence: CDR1 SGHAT, CDR2 FQDESV (reference sequence). The CDR3 has 14 residues. V was pared by 4 bases and J by 6 bases, with 4 bases of the junction left unmatched. The DNA for the CDR3 is TGTGCCAGCAGCTCACAGGGGGGAGCCGGGGAGCTGTTTTTT. Residues: CASSSQGGAGELFF. The full variable domain, with the rest looked up from reference TRBV11-1 and TRBJ2-2, is EAEVAQSPRYKITEKSQAVAFWCDPISGHATLYWYRQILGQGPELLVQFQDESVVDDSQLPKDRFSAERLKGVDSTLKIQPAELGDSAMYLCASSSQGGAGELFFGEGSRLTVL.

This clone was observed once. V is TRBV6-6 and J is TRBJ2-7; TRBD1 agrees at 10 bases. Germline V gene lookup returns CDR1 MNHNY and CDR2 SVGAGI (reference sequence). The V segment lost 6 bases and the J segment 6 bases; nucleotides outside the gene matches: 14. This CDR3 has 16 residues. The CDR3 region is CASSPGTGAPLREQYV. For the CDR3, the DNA is TGTGCCAGCAGCCCCGGGACAGGGGCCCCCCTTCGCGAGCAGTACGTC.

This clone turned up a few times. The V gene is TRBV10-2, the J gene TRBJ1-1; D uncertain. Per the germline V gene, CDR1 is WSHSY and CDR2 is SAAADI. V was shortened by 0 bases and J by 5 bases, with 7 bases between the two germline ends. The CDR3 has 13 residues. In nucleotides, the CDR3 is TGCGCCAGCAGTGAGTCCAAAGGGACTGAAGCTTTCTTT. This sequence encodes CASSESKGTEAFF.

The J gene is TRBJ2-1, the V gene TRBV18; D unresolved. Germline V CDR1 and CDR2: KGHSH, LQKENI. This CDR3 contains 14 residues. The V gene lost 2 bases and the J gene lost 5 bases, with 10 bases spanning the gap. The CDR3 DNA sequence: TGTGCCAGCTCACCAGGCCTAATCGACAATGAGCAGTTCTTC. Protein product: CASSPGLIDNEQFF. The variable domain in full, with the rest retrieved from reference TRBV18 and TRBJ2-1, is NAGVMQNPRHLVRRRGQEARLRCSPMKGHSHVYWYRQLPEEGLKFMVYLQKENIIDESGMPKERFSAEFPKEGPSILRIQQVVRGDSAAYFCASSPGLIDNEQFFGPGTRLTVL.

The rearrangement links TRBV11-2 to TRBJ1-1, with D possibly TRBD1 on 6 matching bases. Germline V gene sequence: CDR1 SGHAT, CDR2 FQNNGV. The CDR3 extends over 13 amino acids. Trimming pared 1 base from V and 4 bases from J, leaving 7 bases between. The CDR3 here is CASSLATGTEAFF. Written as DNA, the CDR3 is TGTGCCAGCAGCTTAGCGACAGGCACTGAAGCTTTCTTT.